The T cell receptor (beta chain) described here comes from a study of radiotherapy plus CTLA-4 blockade in lung cancer. Germline lookup yields CDR1 GTSNPN and CDR2 SVGIG (reference sequence). The CDR3 length is 12 residues. The study, taken as a whole, reports: Tumor-origin TCR clones grew in blood after radiotherapy plus ipilimumab.

Remarks on this clone: Its antigen remains unknown. Relative to the germline gene, one junction end is altered; a read error may explain this. The same CDR3 also results from other DNA sequences found in this sample.

The assay was immunoSEQ multiplex PCR, and TCRdb's table has in-frame clones only and misses some. The sample holds approximately 100,000 clones, more than 75% seen once. The chain has TRBV30 and TRBJ2-7, with TRBD2 as a possible D gene (5 bases). This specimen consisted of peripheral blood, obtained from a patient treated with radiotherapy plus ipilimumab. The sequence came from a human donor with non-small cell lung cancer who had a partial response to radiotherapy plus ipilimumab. Here the CDR3 reads CFAGDDGYEQYF. The CDR3 bases are TGTTTCGCCGGGGATGACGGGTACGAGCAGTATTTC.